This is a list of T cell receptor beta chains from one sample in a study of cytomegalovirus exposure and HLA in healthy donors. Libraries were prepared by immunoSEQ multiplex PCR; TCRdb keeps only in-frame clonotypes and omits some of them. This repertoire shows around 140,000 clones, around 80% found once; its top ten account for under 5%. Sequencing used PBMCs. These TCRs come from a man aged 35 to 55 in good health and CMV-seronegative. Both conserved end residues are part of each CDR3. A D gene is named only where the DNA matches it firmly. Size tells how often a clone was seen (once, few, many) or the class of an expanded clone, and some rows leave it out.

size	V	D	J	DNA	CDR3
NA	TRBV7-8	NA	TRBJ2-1	TGTGCCAGCAGCTTACAGTTCAATGAGCAGTTCTTC	CASSLQFNEQFF
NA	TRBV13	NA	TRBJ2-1	TGTGCCAGCAGCTTAGAGACACCCTACAATGAGCAGTTCTTC	CASSLETPYNEQFF
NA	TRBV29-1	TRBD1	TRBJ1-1	TGCAGCGGCTGGGGACAGGGGGCGAACGAAGCTTTCTTT	CSGWGQGANEAFF
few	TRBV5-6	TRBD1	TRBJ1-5	TGTGCCAGCAGCTTTACAGGGGTCGGTCAGCCCCAGCATTTT	CASSFTGVGQPQHF
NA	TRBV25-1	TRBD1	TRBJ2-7	TGTGCCAGCCGCGGGACAGGGGCCAACGAGCAGTACTTC	CASRGTGANEQYF
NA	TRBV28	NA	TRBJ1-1	TGTGCCAGCAGTTTCCCCCAGGACACTGAAGCTTTCTTT	CASSFPQDTEAFF
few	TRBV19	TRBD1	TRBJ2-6	TGTGCCAGTAACGACAGGGGATCTGGGGCCAACGTCCTGACTTTC	CASNDRGSGANVLTF
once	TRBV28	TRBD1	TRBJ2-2	TGTGCCAGCAGCGACAGGGGGAACACCGGGGAGCTGTTTTTT	CASSDRGNTGELFF
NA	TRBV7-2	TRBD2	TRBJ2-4	TGTGCCAGCATTGGGGAGGGAAGGTCCAAAAACATTCAGTACTTC	CASIGEGRSKNIQYF
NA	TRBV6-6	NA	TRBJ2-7	TGTGCCAGCAGTTACTCCGGGCTAGCGCAGTACTTC	CASSYSGLAQYF
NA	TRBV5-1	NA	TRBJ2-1	TGCGCCAGCAGCCCTCACAATGAGCAGTTCTTC	CASSPHNEQFF
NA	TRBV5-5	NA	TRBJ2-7	TGTGCCAGCAGCCCTCGCCAGGCCCCCTACGAGCAGTACTTC	CASSPRQAPYEQYF
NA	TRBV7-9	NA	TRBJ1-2	TGTGCCAGCAGCGCCCAGCGAGGTGGCTACCCCTTC	CASSAQRGGYPF
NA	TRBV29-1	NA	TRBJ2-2	TGCAGCGCCCGCCGGGCCACAGGTTCAGGAGCCGGGGAGCTGTTTTTT	CSARRATGSGAGELFF
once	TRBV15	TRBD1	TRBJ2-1	TGTGCCACCAGCAGGGGGACAGGGGGCGGGAATGAGCAGTTCTTC	CATSRGTGGGNEQFF
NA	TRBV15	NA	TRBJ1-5	TGTGCCACCAGCAGAGAGCAGGGATACAATCAGCCCCAGCATTTT	CATSREQGYNQPQHF
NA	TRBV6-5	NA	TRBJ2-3	TGTGCCAGCAGTTACTCTTTGGGCGGGACAGATACGCAGTATTTT	CASSYSLGGTDTQYF
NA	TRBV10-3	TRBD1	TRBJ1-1	TGTGCCATCAGAGCCTTGACAGGGAATTATGAAGCTTTCTTT	CAIRALTGNYEAFF
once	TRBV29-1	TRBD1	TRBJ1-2	TGCAGCGTGGAAAGGACAGGGTTTAACTATGGCTACACCTTC	CSVERTGFNYGYTF
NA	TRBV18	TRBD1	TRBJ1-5	TGTGCCAGCTCACCTCAGTCCGTGAGGACAGGCCGGAACCAGCCCCAGCATTTT	CASSPQSVRTGRNQPQHF
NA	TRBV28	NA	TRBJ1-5	TGTGCCAGCAGCCCCCACAGGGATCATCAGCCCCAGCATTTT	CASSPHRDHQPQHF
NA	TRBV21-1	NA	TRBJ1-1	TGTGCCAGCAGCAACCCCCCCCCGACAAGGAACACTGAAGCTTTCTTT	CASSNPPPTRNTEAFF
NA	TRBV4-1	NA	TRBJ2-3	TGCGCCAGCAGCATCGGACTCCTTAGCACAGATACGCAGTATTTT	CASSIGLLSTDTQYF
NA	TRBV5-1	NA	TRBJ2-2	TGCGCCAGCAGCGGCGGGACTCCGAACACCGGGGAGCTGTTTTTT	CASSGGTPNTGELFF
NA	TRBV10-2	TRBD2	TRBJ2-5	TGCGCCAGCAGTGAGTCGGGAGGACTAGCGGGGGCAGGAGAGACCCAGTACTTC	CASSESGGLAGAGETQYF
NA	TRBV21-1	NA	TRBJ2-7	TGTGCCAGCAGCAATAGCGGGGGGAAAGGTAACGAGCAGTACTTC	CASSNSGGKGNEQYF
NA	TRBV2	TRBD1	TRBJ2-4	TGTGCCAGCAGTGAGGGACAGGGGACCAAAAACATTCAGTACTTC	CASSEGQGTKNIQYF
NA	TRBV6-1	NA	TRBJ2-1	TGTGCCAGCAGGGTCCACCAGAAGCCGGGGGAGCAGTTCTTC	CASRVHQKPGEQFF
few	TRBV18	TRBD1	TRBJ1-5	TGTGCCAGCTCACCACAACTGGGACAGTATGAATCCCAGCATTTT	CASSPQLGQYESQHF